Below, 30 T cell receptor beta chains from the same sample are listed, as sequenced in a study of T cells after yellow fever vaccination. Each CDR3 protein gets one entry after TCRdb re-called the 5' RACE reads with MiXCR. Of 500,000 to 650,000 distinct CDR3 sequences detected, roughly 12% appear once; the ten largest clones hold about 15%. The sample here was PBMCs, taken on the day of the yellow fever booster vaccination. These TCRs come from a man in his thirties or forties who received the YFV17D yellow fever vaccine.

This clonotype appeared many times. The J gene is TRBJ2-7, the V gene TRBV12-3 or TRBV12-4; no clear D gene. The V gene lost 7 bases and the J gene lost 6 bases, with 16 bases spanning the gap. This CDR3 comprises 13 residues. The CDR3 region has the DNA TGTGCCAGCAAATCAAATCTAGGAGTCGAGCAGTACTTC. It yields the protein CASKSNLGVEQYF.

On this clonotype itself: A junction end diverges from the germline sequence, so it may reflect a read error. CDR3 protein: CCASGRAISSYNEQFF. DNA for the CDR3: TGCTGTGCTAGCGGGAGGGCCATTAGCTCCTACAATGAGCAGTTCTTC. The V gene is TRBV20-1, the J gene TRBJ2-1; 12 nucleotides agree with TRBD2. This CDR3 has 16 amino acids. CDR1 and CDR2 from the germline V gene are DFQATT and SNEGSKA (reference sequence).

Here the CDR3 reads CATSRDPTSAYNEQFF. The CDR3 DNA reads as TGTGCCACCAGCAGAGATCCCACTAGCGCTTACAATGAGCAGTTCTTC. The chain uses TRBV15 and TRBJ2-1, with TRBD2 matching 7 bases. After removal of 0 bases from V and 4 bases from J, the junction contained 6 bases not matched to a gene. This CDR3 region has 16 residues. Germline lookup yields CDR1 LNHNV and CDR2 YYDKDF (reference sequence).

This clonotype occurred a few times. The chain couples TRBV27 to TRBJ2-2, with D perhaps TRBD1 (6 bases). Germline CDR1 reads MNHEY; CDR2 reads SMNVEV (reference sequence). The CDR3 totals 17 residues. V was clipped by 7 bases and J by 4 bases, with 22 bases between them. The CDR3 DNA reads TGTGCCAGCAAGGAATATCCCGGGACAACCTCCACCGGGGAGCTGTTTTTT. This codes for CASKEYPGTTSTGELFF.

This clonotype was seen a handful of times. V usage is TRBV6-2 or TRBV6-3 and J usage is TRBJ2-1; D is undetermined. The CDR3 has 13 amino acids. Trimming pared 4 bases from V and 3 bases from J, leaving 7 bases between. Germline lookup yields CDR1 MNHEY and CDR2 SVGEGT. CDR3 DNA: TGTGCCAGCAGTTCGACGGTCTACAATGAGCAGTTCTTC. It is translated as CASSSTVYNEQFF.

The chain links TRBV20-1 to TRBJ2-1; 8 nucleotides match TRBD2. CDR1 DFQATT and CDR2 SNEGSKA come from the germline V gene (reference sequence). Trimming at V came to 0 bases and at J to 5 bases, leaving 6 bases not matched to a gene. The CDR3 sequence is 15 residues long. The DNA of the CDR3 is TGCAGTGCTAGAGATGCCACTAGCGGCAACAATGAGCAGTTCTTC. It yields the protein CSARDATSGNNEQFF.

This clonotype appeared a few times. This chain connects TRBV5-1 to TRBJ2-7; D remains unclear. The germline gives CDR1 SGHRS, CDR2 YFSETQ. Trimming cost V 3 bases and J 2 bases, with 12 bases left between them. This CDR3 region has 14 residues. The CDR3 loop reads CASSSGRFPYEQYF. Written as DNA, the CDR3 is TGCGCCAGCAGCTCCGGGCGGTTCCCCTACGAGCAGTACTTC.

V gene TRBV19 combines with J gene TRBJ2-1; perhaps D is TRBD1 or TRBD2 (5 bases each). V was shortened by 11 bases and J by 6 bases, with 11 bases between the two germline ends. CDR1 is LNHDA, CDR2 SQIVND, per germline (reference sequence). The CDR3 is 11 residues long. The CDR3 here is CASGTFNEQFF. In DNA, the CDR3 is TGTGCCTCCGGGACGTTCAATGAGCAGTTCTTC.

In this sample, this clonotype turned up many times. The chain uses TRBV29-1 and TRBJ2-1; D may match TRBD1 or TRBD2 (6 bases each). This CDR3 comprises 16 residues. The V end was cut by 4 bases, the J end by 5 bases, with 21 bases between. Germline CDR1 reads SQVTM; CDR2 reads ANQGSEA. Here the CDR3 reads CSVGGGLTAMDNEQFF. The CDR3 DNA is TGCAGCGTTGGAGGGGGGCTAACAGCGATGGACAATGAGCAGTTCTTC.

In this sample, this clonotype turned up a few times. The chain combines TRBV6-5 with TRBJ2-4, with 7 bases identical to TRBD1. This CDR3 spans 17 amino acids. The V and J ends lost 4 bases and 0 bases, in that order; junction bases with no gene match: 9. Germline values: CDR1 MNHEY, CDR2 SVGAGI. CDR3 in amino acids: CASSLNPGQIAKNIQYF. The CDR3 region has the DNA TGTGCCAGCAGTTTAAACCCGGGACAGATAGCCAAAAACATTCAGTACTTC.

This clonotype turned up a few times. The genes are TRBV11-2 and TRBJ2-6; D is tentatively TRBD1 or TRBD2 (6 bases each). The CDR3 totals 17 residues. V was clipped by 4 bases and J by 3 bases, with 16 bases between them. The germline V gene has CDR1 SGHAT and CDR2 FQNNGV. The CDR3 DNA is TGTGCCAGCAGCTCCGACTGGGGGGCTAATGGGGCCAACGTCCTGACTTTC. This codes for CASSSDWGANGANVLTF.

V usage is TRBV24-1 and J usage is TRBJ2-7; no definite D call. Trimming left V 0 bases short and J 5 bases short, with 1 base between. This CDR3 has 11 residues. Germline V gene data show CDR1 as KGHDR and CDR2 as SFDVKD. CDR3 nucleotides: TGTGCCACCAGTGATTTGGACGAGCAGTACTTC. It codes for CATSDLDEQYF.

The chain uses TRBV6-1 and TRBJ2-1; 16 bases line up with TRBD2. V gave up 7 bases and J gave up 0 bases; unmatched junction bases: 3. The CDR3 covers 17 residues. Germline V lookup: CDR1 MNHNS, CDR2 SASEGT. In DNA, the CDR3 is TGTGCCAGCATGGGACTAGCGGGAGGGGGCTCCTACAATGAGCAGTTCTTC. It is translated as CASMGLAGGGSYNEQFF.

This clonotype has at least ten counts. The chain links TRBV7-2 to TRBJ2-3; D perhaps matches TRBD2 (6 bases). V dropped 2 bases and J dropped 3 bases, with 9 bases sitting between them. Germline V CDR1 and CDR2: SGHTA, FQGNSA. The CDR3 is made up of 14 amino acids. The CDR3 spells CASSLMGGTDTQYF. The CDR3 DNA follows: TGTGCCAGCAGCTTAATGGGGGGTACAGATACGCAGTATTTT.

The chain carries TRBV7-2 and TRBJ2-5; D gene ambiguous. The germline V and J ends were trimmed by 5 bases and 1 base, with 14 bases remaining between them. The CDR3 runs 15 residues. Germline CDR1 and CDR2: SGHTA and FQGNSA. The CDR3 loop reads CASSMDPTVQETQYF. The CDR3 nucleotides are TGTGCCAGCAGCATGGACCCCACCGTCCAAGAGACCCAGTACTTC.

This clonotype occurred a few times. The rearrangement links TRBV20-1 to TRBJ2-1, with a weak D call TRBD2 (7 bases). Germline V gene data show CDR1 as DFQATT and CDR2 as SNEGSKA (reference sequence). Trimming left V 2 bases short and J 3 bases short, with 14 bases between. This CDR3 has 15 residues. The CDR3 coding sequence is TGCAGTGCTAGACGTGGGGGGGGGCTCTACAATGAGCAGTTCTTC. Its translation: CSARRGGGLYNEQFF.

This clonotype was found many times. The junction and the germline gene differ at one end; a read error may be behind it. The genes are TRBV12-3 or TRBV12-4 and TRBJ1-1; D uncertain. The CDR3 is 12 residues long. The DNA for the CDR3 is TGCGCCAGCAGCTTTGGTAACACTGAAGCTTTCTTT. Translation: CASSFGNTEAFF.

The CDR3 is CAISGERSSYNEQFF. The CDR3, as DNA: TGTGCCATCAGTGGTGAGCGGAGCTCCTACAATGAGCAGTTCTTC. This chain uses TRBV10-3 with TRBJ2-1, with D possibly TRBD2 on 5 matching bases. Trimming removed 4 bases from V and 0 bases from J, with 10 bases in between. Germline values: CDR1 ENHRY, CDR2 SYGVKD. The CDR3 runs to 15 residues.

This clonotype has a count of ten or more. V usage is TRBV7-9 and J usage is TRBJ2-1; D not resolved. The CDR3 contains 14 residues. Per the germline V gene, CDR1 is SEHNR and CDR2 is FQNEAQ (reference sequence). The germline V and J ends were trimmed by 1 base and 6 bases, with 10 bases remaining between them. In nucleotides, the CDR3 is TGTGCCAGCAGCTTAGGTCCCGGCCCCAATGAGCAGTTCTTC. It codes for CASSLGPGPNEQFF.

This clonotype was counted a few times. This rearrangement joins TRBV28 to TRBJ2-2; 7 nucleotides align to TRBD2. Germline CDR1 is MDHEN and CDR2 is SYDVKM. The CDR3 is 15 residues long. The V and J ends lost 4 bases and 4 bases, in that order; junction bases with no gene match: 6. The CDR3 spells CASSWEGRGTGELFF. DNA for the CDR3: TGTGCCAGCAGTTGGGAAGGGAGGGGCACCGGGGAGCTGTTTTTT.

This clonotype came up a few times. The rearrangement joins TRBV20-1 to TRBJ2-6; weak D call: TRBD2 (6 bases). V was cut by 1 base and J by 1 base, with 14 bases left in between. CDR1 is DFQATT and CDR2 is SNEGSKA in the germline V gene (reference sequence). This CDR3 spans 17 amino acids. The CDR3 loop is CSARGWEEESGANVLTF. The CDR3 region has the DNA TGCAGTGCTAGAGGGTGGGAGGAGGAATCTGGGGCCAACGTCCTGACTTTC.

This chain links TRBV5-4 with TRBJ2-2; possibly TRBD2 for D (6 bases). The V gene lost 6 bases and the J gene lost 4 bases, with 25 bases spanning the gap. The germline V gene encodes CDR1 SGHNT and CDR2 YYREEE (reference sequence). The CDR3 is made up of 18 amino acids. The CDR3 is CASTPWIGGVGSTGELFF. CDR3 sequence (DNA): TGTGCCAGCACCCCTTGGATCGGCGGGGTAGGAAGCACCGGGGAGCTGTTTTTT. The whole variable domain, filled in from reference TRBV5-4 and TRBJ2-2, reads ETGVTQSPTHLIKTRGQQVTLRCSSQSGHNTVSWYQQALGQGPQFIFQYYREEENGRGNFPPRFSGLQFPNYSSELNVNALELDDSALYLCASTPWIGGVGSTGELFFGEGSRLTVL.

In this sample, this clonotype turned up a few times. V usage is TRBV12-3 or TRBV12-4 and J usage is TRBJ2-1, with a weak D call TRBD2 (6 bases). This CDR3 region has 15 residues. Between the trimmed V and J ends, which lost 5 bases and 2 bases, there was a span of 13 bases. This CDR3 is CASSPGTRTYNEQFF. CDR3 bases: TGTGCCAGCAGTCCCGGGACTCGCACCTACAATGAGCAGTTCTTC.

This clonotype turned up a few times. This chain connects TRBV20-1 to TRBJ2-3; 9 bases align to TRBD2. The CDR3 runs to 15 residues. Germline V lookup: CDR1 DFQATT, CDR2 SNEGSKA (reference sequence). J gave up 6 bases and V 0 bases, and 7 bases lay outside the gene matches. The CDR3 region has the DNA TGCAGTGCTAGAGAACGCGGGAGGGCGGCGGATACGCAGTATTTT. Its translation: CSARERGRAADTQYF.

This clonotype was detected a few times. The CDR3 protein is CASSLAGQQKTFYEQYF. The CDR3, as DNA: TGTGCCAGCAGCTTGGCCGGGCAGCAAAAGACATTCTACGAGCAGTACTTC. The chain has TRBV5-6 and TRBJ2-7, with D unresolved. This CDR3 has 17 amino acids. Germline assignment: CDR1 SGHDT and CDR2 YYEEEE. Between the trimmed V and J ends, which lost 0 bases and 3 bases, there was a span of 19 bases.

The chain uses TRBV20-1 and TRBJ2-1; TRBD1 matches 9 bases. After removal of 6 bases from V and 4 bases from J, the junction contained 10 bases not matched to a gene. Per germline, CDR1 DFQATT and CDR2 SNEGSKA (reference sequence). The CDR3 extends over 15 amino acids. CDR3 residues: CSARGSGQGYNEQFF. CDR3 DNA: TGCAGTGCGAGGGGGTCGGGACAGGGTTACAATGAGCAGTTCTTC.

This rearrangement joins TRBV20-1 to TRBJ2-5, with 7 nucleotides matching TRBD1. The V gene's germline CDR1 is DFQATT and CDR2 SNEGSKA (reference sequence). This CDR3 contains 13 residues. The J segment lost 2 bases and the V segment lost 6 bases, leaving 6 bases of the junction unmatched. The CDR3 DNA is TGCAGTGCAGCACAGGGGTTTCAAGAGACCCAGTACTTC. Protein product: CSAAQGFQETQYF.

The V call is TRBV4-3, the J call TRBJ2-7; 12 nucleotides agree with TRBD2. The CDR3 has 18 amino acids. Germline CDR1 is LGHNA and CDR2 is YSLEER. V shed 7 bases and J 4 bases; nucleotides not matched to a gene: 17. The DNA for the CDR3 is TGCGCCAGCAACCCGTATCTAGCGGGAGGGCCAAGTTCTTACGAGCAGTACTTC. This gives the protein CASNPYLAGGPSSYEQYF.

This clonotype was seen a few times. An end of the junction differs from the germline gene, which may be a read error. The V gene is TRBV3-1, the J gene TRBJ2-1; D is ambiguous. Germline V CDR1 and CDR2: LGHDT, YNNKEL (reference sequence). CDR3 length equals 13 residues. The CDR3 protein is CASGQPRVDEQFF. CDR3 nucleotide sequence: TGTGCCAGCGGCCAGCCTCGTGTCGATGAGCAGTTCTTC.

This clonotype was recorded a few times. The chain is built from TRBV6-1 and TRBJ2-7; 9 positions match TRBD1. The CDR3 totals 14 residues. Germline V gene sequence: CDR1 MNHNS, CDR2 SASEGT. The V and J ends lost 6 bases and 5 bases, in that order; junction bases with no gene match: 8. CDR3 sequence reads: CASRDRGPYHEQYF. CDR3 nucleotides: TGTGCCAGCAGGGACAGGGGACCTTACCACGAGCAGTACTTC.